This TCR beta chain was sequenced during a study of somatic mutations in cytotoxic T cells in rheumatoid arthritis. Study background: Using a FACSAria II or Sony SH800, a portion of the V beta antibody-stained T-cell populations were flow-sorted at nearly 100% purity, and among those populations were V beta1+ cells that were then sequenced for TCRB.

In the original workflow: Published virus-specific TCRB sequences were rarely matched by patient CD8+ clones larger than 1%. The method was immunoSEQ multiplex PCR; TCRdb's version includes in-frame clones alone and lacks a portion of them. V and J calls and clone size are given by that table; D and trimming were obtained from the DNA. Among a few thousand clones listed, about three quarters were seen once. The CDR3 covers 15 residues. Germline values: CDR1 SGHRS, CDR2 YFSETQ. The ends lost 1 base at V and 5 bases at J; junction bases unmatched: 6. The study pulled out CD4+ and CD8+ cells with positive magnetic bead selection and then checked their purity by flow cytometry.

This sequence was found in a man in his 70s with rheumatoid arthritis. Material for sequencing was CD8+ T cells sorted from blood. The chain is built from TRBV5-1 and TRBJ2-1, with 7 bases aligning to TRBD2. CDR3 loop: CASSLWASGDNEQFF. The CDR3 DNA is TGCGCCAGCAGCTTGTGGGCTAGCGGTGACAATGAGCAGTTCTTC.